This TCR beta chain was sequenced in a study of technical replicates of blood from a handful of donors. V shed 3 bases, J shed 5 bases, and the junction held 9 bases outside the gene matches. In germline, CDR1 is LNHNV, CDR2 YYDKDF (reference sequence). The CDR3 is 16 amino acids. Only in-frame clones appear in the TCRdb table, and some are missing; sequencing was by immunoSEQ multiplex PCR. This repertoire shows more than 80,000 clones, just under 95% found once; its top ten account for under 0.35%. The TCR originated in a human donor in good health. Specimen: T cells isolated from PBMCs. J is TRBJ1-5 and V is TRBV15, with 8 positions matching TRBD1. The CDR3 loop is CATSRLQGENDQPQHF. The DNA for the CDR3 is TGTGCCACCAGCAGGCTACAGGGGGAGAATGATCAGCCCCAGCATTTT.